The 31 T cell receptor beta chains below come from one sample, sequenced in a study of blood T cell repertoires in COVID-19. Generated by immunoSEQ multiplex PCR, the TCRdb table keeps only in-frame clones and is missing some. The profile shows 70,000 to 85,000 clones, roughly nine tenths of them singletons. Sequences were obtained from peripheral blood. Receptors originate from a woman aged 60-75 years with acute or convalescent COVID-19.

The rearrangement uses TRBV7-3 and TRBJ2-1, with a tentative D call TRBD1 (6 bases). CDR1 and CDR2 (germline): SGHTA, FQGTGA. The CDR3 extends over 13 amino acids. V was pared by 2 bases and J by 11 bases, with 13 bases between. CDR3 nucleotide sequence: TGTGCCAGCAGCTTAGATCGGACAGAGAAGCAGTTCTTC. Translated, it gives CASSLDRTEKQFF.

The chain links TRBV28 to TRBJ1-2, with D uncertain. Germline V gene lookup returns CDR1 MDHEN and CDR2 SYDVKM. V lost 3 bases and J lost 4, with 15 bases in between. This CDR3 is 15 amino acids long. In DNA, the CDR3 is TGTGCCAGCAGTTTGGGCGGGAATCGGTTCTATGGCTACACCTTC. Amino acids: CASSLGGNRFYGYTF.

V and J are TRBV7-2 and TRBJ2-7; maybe TRBD2 (6 bases). This CDR3 region has 15 residues. From germline, CDR1 is SGHTA and CDR2 FQGNSA. Trimming pared 3 bases from V and 1 base from J, leaving 13 bases between. In DNA, the CDR3 is TGTGCCAGCAGCTTTGGGCGGGGTGCTTCCTACGAGCAGTACTTC. The encoded protein is CASSFGRGASYEQYF. The full variable domain, completed using reference TRBV7-2 and TRBJ2-7, is GAGVSQSPSNKVTEKGKDVELRCDPISGHTALYWYRQSLGQGLEFLIYFQGNSAPDKSGLPSDRFSAERTGGSVSTLTIQRTQQEDSAVYLCASSFGRGASYEQYFGPGTRLTVT.

V and J are TRBV19 and TRBJ1-5; possible D gene TRBD1, 6 bases. The CDR3 is 15 amino acids. Per germline, CDR1 LNHDA and CDR2 SQIVND (reference sequence). V shed 7 bases and J shed 2 bases, with 15 bases lying between them. The chain's CDR3 is CASNGGLNGNQPQHF. The DNA for the CDR3 is TGTGCCAGTAACGGGGGGCTGAACGGCAATCAGCCCCAGCATTTT.

The chain uses TRBV3-1 (or the pseudogene TRBV3-2) and TRBJ2-7, with TRBD1 identical over 7 bases. Germline CDR1 is LGHDT and CDR2 is YNNKEL (reference sequence). With 5 bases clipped from V and 3 bases from J, the junction kept 7 bases outside the gene matches. This CDR3 has 14 amino acids. CDR3 in amino acids: CASSATWDSYEQYF. CDR3 in DNA: TGTGCCAGCAGCGCCACCTGGGACAGCTACGAGCAGTACTTC.

The rearrangement joins TRBV28 to TRBJ2-7; the match to TRBD1 covers 8 bases. The CDR3 contains 12 residues. The V gene end was trimmed by 10 bases and the J gene end by 3 bases; junction bases not matched to a gene: 5. The germline CDR1 and CDR2 sequences are MDHEN and SYDVKM. CDR3 sequence: CAIQDRVYEQYF. DNA for the CDR3: TGTGCCATCCAGGACAGGGTCTACGAGCAGTACTTC.

The chain links TRBV7-2 to TRBJ1-1; possible D gene TRBD1, 5 bases. This CDR3 contains 13 residues. Per the germline V gene, CDR1 is SGHTA and CDR2 is FQGNSA. Between the trimmed V and J ends, which lost 3 bases and 10 bases, there was a span of 15 bases. CDR3 sequence: CASSFRDSSLAFF. The DNA for the CDR3 is TGTGCCAGCAGCTTCCGGGACTCAAGTTTAGCTTTCTTT. The full variable domain, with the rest looked up from reference TRBV7-2 and TRBJ1-1, is GAGVSQSPSNKVTEKGKDVELRCDPISGHTALYWYRQSLGQGLEFLIYFQGNSAPDKSGLPSDRFSAERTGGSVSTLTIQRTQQEDSAVYLCASSFRDSSLAFFGQGTRLTVV.

V and J are TRBV7-2 and TRBJ2-7, with 7 bases that match TRBD1. This CDR3 is 15 amino acids long. Losses at the gene ends were 1 base for V and 3 bases for J; bases not matched to a gene: 6. CDR1 SGHTA and CDR2 FQGNSA come from the germline V gene. The CDR3 sequence is CASSLVTGDSYEQYF. Written as DNA, the CDR3 is TGTGCCAGCAGCTTAGTCACAGGGGACAGCTACGAGCAGTACTTC.

V and J are TRBV3-1 (or the pseudogene TRBV3-2) and TRBJ1-5; no clear D. The germline V and J ends were trimmed by 3 bases and 5 bases, with 5 bases remaining between them. Germline lookup yields CDR1 LGHDT and CDR2 YNNKEL (reference sequence). The length of the CDR3 is 12 residues. CDR3 bases: TGTGCCAGCAGCCACAGCGATCAGCCCCAGCATTTT. Amino acids: CASSHSDQPQHF.

This chain links TRBV11-2 with TRBJ2-3; 9 nucleotides match TRBD2. Germline V gene sequence: CDR1 SGHAT, CDR2 FQNNGV. J was trimmed by 3 bases and V by 9 bases; bases with no gene match: 4. The CDR3 contains 13 residues. The CDR3 protein is CASRLAGTDTQYF. CDR3 in DNA: TGTGCCAGTCGGCTAGCGGGAACAGATACGCAGTATTTT.

The V and J genes are TRBV5-1 and TRBJ1-3, with 7 bases identical to TRBD1. V shed 0 bases and J 1 base; nucleotides not matched to a gene: 4. There are 16 residues in the CDR3. Germline-derived CDR1 and CDR2 are SGHRS and YFSETQ. The CDR3 DNA is TGCGCCAGCAGCTTGGACCCGACAGGGTCTGGAAACACCATATATTTT. Protein: CASSLDPTGSGNTIYF.

The chain combines TRBV7-7 with TRBJ2-5; possibly TRBD1 for D (6 bases). Germline lookup yields CDR1 SSHAT and CDR2 FNYEAQ (reference sequence). Trimming left V 5 bases short and J 5 bases short, with 15 bases between. The CDR3 has 14 amino acids. CDR3 residues: CASSPRTADETQYF. The CDR3 coding sequence is TGTGCCAGCAGCCCCCGGACAGCTGATGAGACCCAGTACTTC.

The chain joins TRBV5-6 to TRBJ2-2, with 7 bases matching TRBD1. Unmatched junction bases numbered 8, after V lost 0 bases and J lost 0 bases. Germline-derived CDR1 and CDR2 are SGHDT and YYEEEE. This CDR3 region has 18 residues. The CDR3, as DNA: TGTGCCAGCAGCTTGGTCCGGGACAGTCTGGCGAACACCGGGGAGCTGTTTTTT. Its protein is CASSLVRDSLANTGELFF.

The genes are TRBV7-8 and TRBJ2-7; D uncertain. The CDR3 has 15 residues. Trimming took 4 bases from V and 3 from J, leaving 16 bases between them. Germline V gene sequence: CDR1 SGHVS, CDR2 FQNEAQ. The CDR3: CASSSEATSVYEQYF. The CDR3 DNA reads TGTGCCAGCAGCTCCGAAGCGACCTCAGTCTACGAGCAGTACTTC.

CDR3 nucleotides: TGTGCCAGCCAAACAGGGCTCCTCTCTGGGGCCAACGTCCTGACTTTC. Translation: CASQTGLLSGANVLTF. The gene calls are TRBV11-1 and TRBJ2-6; D is perhaps TRBD1 (6 bases). CDR1 is SGHAT, CDR2 FQDESV, per germline (reference sequence). CDR3 length: 16 amino acids. Trimming took off 8 bases at V and 0 bases at J, with 14 bases between the two ends.

CDR3 nucleotide sequence: TGTGCCAGCAGCCAAGGTCCGGGTTATAATGAAAAACTGTTTTTT. Translation: CASSQGPGYNEKLFF. This chain joins TRBV7-2 and TRBJ1-4; D not certain. This CDR3 has 15 residues. CDR1 and CDR2 from the germline V gene are SGHTA and FQGNSA. Trimming took off 5 bases at V and 4 bases at J, with 14 bases between the two ends. Full variable domain (rest looked up from reference TRBV7-2 and TRBJ1-4): GAGVSQSPSNKVTEKGKDVELRCDPISGHTALYWYRQSLGQGLEFLIYFQGNSAPDKSGLPSDRFSAERTGGSVSTLTIQRTQQEDSAVYLCASSQGPGYNEKLFFGSGTQLSVL.

The DNA of the CDR3 is TGCAGCGGACAAACGGAGTGGGAGGGCTACACCTTC. It yields the protein CSGQTEWEGYTF. The genes are TRBV29-1 and TRBJ1-2; D unresolved. Germline values: CDR1 SQVTM, CDR2 ANQGSEA. The CDR3 consists of 12 residues. The germline V and J ends were trimmed by 7 bases and 8 bases, with 17 bases remaining between them.

There are a few counts of this clone. The rearrangement links TRBV28 to TRBJ2-7; TRBD1 aligns across 9 bases. The V and J ends lost 4 bases and 4 bases, in that order; junction bases with no gene match: 11. CDR3 length: 16 residues. Germline assignment: CDR1 MDHEN and CDR2 SYDVKM. The CDR3 bases are TGTGCCAGCAGTTCCCTCTCCGGGACAGGGTGGTACGAGCAGTACTTC. Translated, it gives CASSSLSGTGWYEQYF.

This clone was counted once. The CDR3 loop reads CASSLVRGVGVDTEAFF. For the CDR3, the DNA is TGTGCCAGCAGCTTAGTCAGGGGGGTAGGTGTGGACACTGAAGCTTTCTTT. The chain couples TRBV7-2 to TRBJ1-1, with 7 bases aligning to TRBD1. The CDR3 is 17 residues long. The germline CDR1 and CDR2 sequences are SGHTA and FQGNSA. J lost 3 bases, V lost 1 base, and 11 bases had no gene match. Using reference TRBV7-2 and TRBJ1-1 for the parts outside the CDR3, the full variable domain is GAGVSQSPSNKVTEKGKDVELRCDPISGHTALYWYRQSLGQGLEFLIYFQGNSAPDKSGLPSDRFSAERTGGSVSTLTIQRTQQEDSAVYLCASSLVRGVGVDTEAFFGQGTRLTVV.

The chain carries TRBV28 and TRBJ1-3; D call uncertain. The germline V gene has CDR1 MDHEN and CDR2 SYDVKM. The V end was cut by 2 bases, the J end by 4 bases, with 3 bases between. The CDR3 sequence is 12 residues long. For the CDR3, the DNA is TGTGCCAGCAGTTTAGTAGGAAACACCATATATTTT. Protein sequence: CASSLVGNTIYF.

The chain combines TRBV6-5 with TRBJ1-5; the D is unclear. Trimming removed 5 bases from V and 0 bases from J, with 5 bases in between. This CDR3 has 13 residues. Germline CDR1 and CDR2: MNHEY and SVGAGI. Here the CDR3 DNA reads TGTGCCAGCAGTCAACTTAGCAATCAGCCCCAGCATTTT. Residues: CASSQLSNQPQHF.

This clone has a handful of counts. V is TRBV6-2 or TRBV6-3 and J is TRBJ2-1; the match to TRBD2 covers 9 bases. The J segment lost 2 bases and the V segment lost 2 bases, leaving 10 bases of the junction unmatched. Germline CDR1 reads MNHEY; CDR2 reads SVGEGT. CDR3 size: 18 residues. The CDR3 DNA reads as TGTGCCAGCAGTTACACCATCCGCGGGGGGGCGCCCTACAATGAGCAGTTCTTC. Translated, it gives CASSYTIRGGAPYNEQFF.

The chain carries TRBV7-3 and TRBJ2-3, with 12 bases matching TRBD2. V lost 2 bases, J lost 4 bases, and 7 bases stayed unmatched. Per the germline V gene, CDR1 is SGHTA and CDR2 is FQGTGA. The CDR3 consists of 17 residues. Written as DNA, the CDR3 is TGTGCCAGCAGCTTAGTGCCTAGCGGGAGGGTTGCAGATACGCAGTATTTT. Its protein product is CASSLVPSGRVADTQYF.

The genes are TRBV13 and TRBJ2-5; 8 positions agree with TRBD2. Unmatched junction bases numbered 2, after V lost 1 base and J lost 1 base. The CDR3 is made up of 15 amino acids. Germline CDR1 is PRHDT and CDR2 is FYEKMQ (reference sequence). CDR3 in DNA: TGTGCCAGCAGCTTAGCCGGGACTAGCCAAGAGACCCAGTACTTC. Amino acid sequence: CASSLAGTSQETQYF.

V and J are TRBV7-9 and TRBJ1-1; 7 nucleotides line up with TRBD1. The CDR3 spans 13 residues. Looked up from germline, CDR1 is SEHNR and CDR2 is FQNEAQ (reference sequence). V gave up 7 bases and J gave up 1 base; unmatched junction bases: 3. The CDR3 is CASNAGGNTEAFF. The CDR3 DNA sequence: TGTGCCAGCAACGCAGGGGGGAACACTGAAGCTTTCTTT.

The J gene is TRBJ2-7, the V gene TRBV4-3; 7 bases map to TRBD2. CDR1 is LGHNA and CDR2 is YSLEER in the germline V gene. The CDR3 length is 14 residues. V trimming: 5 bases; J trimming: 5 bases; junction bases outside the gene matches: 9. The chain's CDR3 is CASSSSRGSHEQYF. In DNA, the CDR3 is TGCGCCAGCAGCTCGTCGCGCGGGAGCCACGAGCAGTACTTC.

A single count supports this clone. The chain carries TRBV19 and TRBJ2-7; 10 nucleotides line up with TRBD1. The CDR3 is made up of 14 amino acids. V lost 3 bases, J lost 7 bases, and 6 bases stayed unmatched. Germline CDR1 reads LNHDA; CDR2 reads SQIVND (reference sequence). CDR3 nucleotides: TGTGCCAGTAGTATCAGCCTGGACAGGGGGGAGCAGTACTTC. The encoded protein is CASSISLDRGEQYF. The whole variable domain, remainder taken from reference TRBV19 and TRBJ2-7, is DGGITQSPKYLFRKEGQNVTLSCEQNLNHDAMYWYRQDPGQGLRLIYYSQIVNDFQKGDIAEGYSVSREKKESFPLTVTSAQKNPTAFYLCASSISLDRGEQYFGPGTRLTVT.

This chain uses TRBV19 with TRBJ1-6; TRBD1 matches 12 bases. CDR3 length equals 15 residues. Germline CDR1 reads LNHDA; CDR2 reads SQIVND (reference sequence). The junction had 5 bases not matched to a gene; V was cut back by 3 bases and J by 11 bases. The CDR3 protein is CASSMGDRGRAPLHF. For the CDR3, the DNA is TGTGCCAGTAGTATGGGGGACAGGGGGCGCGCACCCCTCCACTTT.

The rearrangement uses TRBV30 and TRBJ1-4; 7 bases are a match to TRBD1. Trimming at V came to 0 bases and at J to 5 bases, leaving 9 bases not matched to a gene. The CDR3 runs 16 residues. Germline V gives CDR1 GTSNPN, CDR2 SVGIG (reference sequence). The DNA of the CDR3 is TGTGCCTGGAGTGTACAACAGGGGCACCGAAATGAAAAACTGTTTTTT. It encodes CAWSVQQGHRNEKLFF.

The chain is built from TRBV15 and TRBJ1-6, with D perhaps TRBD1 (6 bases). Trimming shortened V by 7 bases and J by 4 bases, and 14 bases separated the two germline ends. The CDR3 covers 15 residues. Looked up from germline, CDR1 is LNHNV and CDR2 is YYDKDF (reference sequence). CDR3 in amino acids: CATKRQDLYNSPLHF. The CDR3 nucleotides are TGTGCCACCAAAAGACAGGACCTTTATAATTCACCCCTCCACTTT.

The J gene is TRBJ2-2, the V gene TRBV10-2, with 9 bases aligning to TRBD1. V was pared by 3 bases and J by 2 bases, with 10 bases of the junction left unmatched. Germline V gives CDR1 WSHSY, CDR2 SAAADI. The CDR3 has 18 residues. The CDR3 is CASSDYGWGQGNTGELFF. The CDR3 DNA is TGCGCCAGCAGTGACTACGGGTGGGGACAGGGCAACACCGGGGAGCTGTTTTTT.